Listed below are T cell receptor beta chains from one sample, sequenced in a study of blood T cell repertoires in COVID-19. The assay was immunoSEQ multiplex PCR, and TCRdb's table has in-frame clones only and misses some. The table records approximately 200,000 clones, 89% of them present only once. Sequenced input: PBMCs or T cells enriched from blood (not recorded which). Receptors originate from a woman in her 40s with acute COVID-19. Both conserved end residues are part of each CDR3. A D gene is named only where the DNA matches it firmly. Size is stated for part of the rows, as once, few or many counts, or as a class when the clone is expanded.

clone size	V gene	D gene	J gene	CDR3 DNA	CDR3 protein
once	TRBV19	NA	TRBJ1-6	TGTGCCAGTAGTCTACGTCGGTTTAATTCACCCCTCCACTTT	CASSLRRFNSPLHF
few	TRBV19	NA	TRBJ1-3	TGTGCCAGTAGTATAGTCGGAGCCTCTGGAAACACCATATATTTT	CASSIVGASGNTIYF
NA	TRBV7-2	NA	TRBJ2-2	TGTGCCAGCAGCTCCCCCCTTCAGGGTAGGACCGGGGAGCTGTTTTTT	CASSSPLQGRTGELFF
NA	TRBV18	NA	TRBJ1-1	TGTGCCAGCTCACCTGGGCAGGAGAACACTGAAGCTTTCTTT	CASSPGQENTEAFF
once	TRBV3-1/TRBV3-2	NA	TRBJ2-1	TGTGCCAGCAGCCAAGTGACAGGAGCGGGGCAACGCTACAATGAGCAGTTCTTC	CASSQVTGAGQRYNEQFF
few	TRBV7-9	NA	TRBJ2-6	TGTGCCAGCAGCCTGGTTAGCTCTGGGGCCAACGTCCTGACTTTC	CASSLVSSGANVLTF
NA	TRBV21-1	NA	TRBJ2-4	TGTGCCACCTCTCGACAGGGCCGGTGGGCCAAAAACATTCAGTACTTC	CATSRQGRWAKNIQYF
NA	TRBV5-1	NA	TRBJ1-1	TGCGCCAGCAGCTTGGACGGGGGGTTCACTGAAGCTTTCTTT	CASSLDGGFTEAFF
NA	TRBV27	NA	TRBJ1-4	TGTGCCAGCAGTTTATCGCCGGGGAGGGATTTAACTAATGAAAAACTGTTTTTT	CASSLSPGRDLTNEKLFF
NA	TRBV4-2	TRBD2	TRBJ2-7	TGTGCCAGCAGCCAACGGTCTGCGGGGGATCCCTACGAGCAGTACTTC	CASSQRSAGDPYEQYF
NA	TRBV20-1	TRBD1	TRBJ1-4	TGCAGTGCTGGACAGGGTATTAGACTGTTTTTT	CSAGQGIRLFF
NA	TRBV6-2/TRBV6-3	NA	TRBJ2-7	TGTGCCAGCAGCCCACGTGGAGACTTCTACGAGCAGTACTTC	CASSPRGDFYEQYF
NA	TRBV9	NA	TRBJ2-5	TGTGCCAGCAGCGTAGGAGGCCAAGAGACCCAGTACTTC	CASSVGGQETQYF
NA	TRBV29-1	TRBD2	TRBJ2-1	TGCAGCGTTGGCCCTAGCGGGGGGAGAGATGAGCAGTTCTTC	CSVGPSGGRDEQFF
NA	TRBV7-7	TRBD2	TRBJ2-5	TGTGCCAGCAGCTTCAGCGGGGGGGTACTTGAGACCCAGTACTTC	CASSFSGGVLETQYF
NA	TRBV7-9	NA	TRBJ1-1	TGTGCCAGCAGCCTTGGTTGGGGGGTGAACACTGAAGCTTTCTTT	CASSLGWGVNTEAFF
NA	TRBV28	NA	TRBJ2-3	TGTGCCAGCAGTTTCCCCGCCGGGAGTACAGATACGCAGTATTTT	CASSFPAGSTDTQYF